Shown below are 7 T cell receptor beta chains from a single sample sequenced in a study of post-analysis software for immune sequencing data. No antigens are known for them. Study-level findings and limits: Controls had lower frequencies than patients of roughly five TRBV segments, which included TRBV5-6, TRBV5-1 and TRBV20-1.

Presence of unique molecular identifiers characterized the TCR beta cDNA libraries. TCRdb called the PCR reads again in MiXCR, with one record for every CDR3 protein. The sample carries about 430,000 distinct CDR3 sequences, 35% to 45% recorded once. Sequenced: blood. The receptors derive from a girl between 2 and 10 years old with multiple sclerosis.

This chain joins TRBV2 and TRBJ2-5; possibly TRBD1 for D (5 bases). Germline CDR1 and CDR2: SNHLY and FYNNEI. The ends were cut back, 2 bases at V and 4 bases at J, with 8 bases in the middle. This CDR3 has 13 residues. The CDR3 coding sequence is TGTGCCAGCAGTGAACTGGGGCCAGAGACCCAGTACTTC. Translation: CASSELGPETQYF.

The genes are TRBV24-1 and TRBJ2-7; no clear D. CDR1 and CDR2 (germline): KGHDR, SFDVKD. The V end was cut by 4 bases, the J end by 3 bases, with 9 bases between. The CDR3 is made up of 13 amino acids. The CDR3 bases are TGTGCCACCAGTGACCGAATGAACTACGAGCAGTACTTC. Translation gives CATSDRMNYEQYF.

This clonotype was recorded many times. The chain employs TRBV15 and TRBJ2-5, with D unresolved. V was clipped by 0 bases and J by 6 bases, with 11 bases between them. This CDR3 has 14 residues. Germline lookup yields CDR1 LNHNV and CDR2 YYDKDF (reference sequence). CDR3 in amino acids: CATSRDTSLKTQYF. In DNA form, the CDR3 reads TGTGCCACCAGCAGAGATACCAGCCTGAAGACCCAGTACTTC. Supplemented by reference TRBV15 and TRBJ2-5, the full variable domain reads DAMVIQNPRYQVTQFGKPVTLSCSQTLNHNVMYWYQQKSSQAPKLLFHYYDKDFNNEADTPDNFQSRRPNTSFCFLDIRSPGLGDTAMYLCATSRDTSLKTQYFGPGTRLLVL.

Comment on this clonotype: An end of the junction does not agree with germline; a read error may underlie this. The rearrangement links TRBV6-5 to TRBJ2-5, with TRBD1 identical over 7 bases. The CDR3 contains 17 residues. Per germline, CDR1 MNHEY and CDR2 SVGAGI. This CDR3 reads CASSYSPGDSNQGTQYF. CDR3 DNA sequence: TGTGCCAGCAGTTACTCGCCCGGGGACAGCAACCAAGGGACCCAGTACTTC.

This clonotype was seen a few times. The V gene is TRBV15, the J gene TRBJ2-5; D possibly matches TRBD1 or TRBD2 (5 bases each). V was shortened by 4 bases and J by 3 bases, with 12 bases between the two germline ends. Germline assignment: CDR1 LNHNV and CDR2 YYDKDF (reference sequence). The CDR3 extends over 14 amino acids. Here the CDR3 DNA reads TGTGCCACCAGCAACGGGGCGGGTGAAGAGACCCAGTACTTC. This codes for CATSNGAGEETQYF.

This clonotype was seen a few times. CDR3 sequence (DNA): TGTGCCAGCAGCTGGGGACCCCCCCATCGGACTGAAGCTTTCTTT. Amino acids: CASSWGPPHRTEAFF. The rearrangement links TRBV12-3 or TRBV12-4 to TRBJ1-1, with D possibly matching TRBD1 (5 bases). The CDR3 has 15 amino acids. V was pared by 6 bases and J by 5 bases, with 19 bases between.

This chain uses TRBV4-3 with TRBJ1-4, with D perhaps TRBD1 (6 bases). The CDR3 contains 16 residues. Trimming removed 6 bases at V and 6 bases at J, with 20 bases between. Germline V gene data show CDR1 as LGHNA and CDR2 as YSLEER. CDR3 loop: CASSQNPGTNYEKLFF. CDR3 nucleotide sequence: TGCGCCAGCAGTCAGAACCCCGGGACAAATTATGAAAAACTGTTTTTT.